The present T cell receptor beta chain was sequenced within a study of beta chain features in type 1 diabetes. Whole-study findings and limits: Healthy donors had naive, central memory and Treg TCRB repertoires that appeared less similar than those seen among patients. PCR might pick shorter templates more often, in the same way for patients and controls.

TCRB transcripts that were expressed got sequenced, as all of the isolated RNA had been reverse transcribed. Measured with immunoSEQ multiplex PCR; TCRdb has only the in-frame clones, and not every one. There are roughly 610,000 clones in the sample; roughly a sixth occur only once, and 0.093% lies in the top ten. One heparinised blood draw, averaging about 100 mL, came from each donor. This clone was counted only a few times. The antigen remains unidentified. The length of the CDR3 is 12 residues. V lost 6 bases and J 5 bases, leaving 10 bases between the germline ends. Germline loops: CDR1 MDHEN, CDR2 SYDVKM.

The chain is built from TRBV28 and TRBJ1-1; no reliable D call. This TCR was sampled from a young man in good health. The source material was naive CD4+ T cells from blood. CDR3 nucleotide sequence: TGTGCCAGCAGACCGCGAGGTACTGAAGCTTTCTTT. This gives the protein CASRPRGTEAFF.